The entry below gives a single TCR beta chain sequence along with its context. Some clones are missing from TCRdb's copy, which holds only in-frame ones; the method was immunoSEQ multiplex PCR. The table lists around 80,000 clones, 94% of them singletons, with about 0.94% in the top ten. The source of the sample is a study of T cell changes during pregnancy in multiple sclerosis. Germline assignment: CDR1 MDHEN and CDR2 SYDVKM. V lost 3 bases and J 10 bases, leaving 24 bases between the germline ends. The CDR3 runs to 17 residues. The chain couples TRBV28 to TRBJ2-2; possible D gene TRBD1, 5 bases. The sequencing used peripheral blood, collected in the second trimester of pregnancy. The clonotype originates from a female donor in good health, enrolled as a control in a pregnancy study. This CDR3 reads CASSFLPWGSPSEELFF. CDR3 coding DNA: TGTGCCAGCAGTTTCTTACCTTGGGGCAGCCCTTCGGAGGAGCTGTTTTTT.